This entry describes one T cell receptor (beta chain). Its matching antigen is unknown. A 5'RACE reaction primed in the constant segment made cDNA libraries of TCR alpha and TCR beta, and these carried sample barcodes and UMIs. TCRdb reanalysed the 5' RACE reads using MiXCR and keeps one entry per CDR3 protein. The sample yields approximately 340,000 distinct CDR3 sequences, approximately 15% seen once. There are 16 residues in the CDR3. Germline V lookup: CDR1 MNHEY, CDR2 SVGAGI. V was pared by 5 bases and J by 1 base, with 12 bases between. This record comes from a study of T-cell memory formation after mild COVID-19. Study information: The study found TCR clusters largely donor specific. Regarding the study as a whole: SARS-CoV-2 specificity was not confirmed for second-wave clones peaking on day 37. Pre-infection memory already had some responding clones, implying cross-reactive memory joined.

The sequenced sample was PBMCs or a T cell subset sorted from them (not recorded which). V and J are TRBV6-5 and TRBJ2-6; possible D gene TRBD1, 6 bases. This TCR derives from a man between 18 and 29 years old who had mild COVID-19 (a few samples of this study predate the infection). Cell type and time point are not known. The CDR3, as DNA: TGTGCCAGCAGTGCCGAAACAGGGTCTGGGGCCAACGTCCTGACTTTC. Residues: CASSAETGSGANVLTF.